The rows below give T cell receptor beta chains drawn from one sample of a study of T cell responses to AZD1222 COVID-19 vaccine. Produced via immunoSEQ multiplex PCR; TCRdb's table is partial and in-frame only. The table includes about 50,000 clones, approximately 85% detected once. Sequenced material: peripheral blood, taken on day 0 of MenACWY control vaccination. The receptors were gathered from an adult in good health. Both conserved end residues are part of each CDR3. Each record gives: V gene, D gene, CDR3 length, clone size, J gene, CDR3 protein, CDR3 DNA. The D gene is left open where the match is weak. The size entry is marked missing in some rows and otherwise reads once, few, many or a size class.

v_gene: TRBV6-5
d_gene: TRBD1
len: 15
abundance: -
j_gene: TRBJ1-5
CDR3aa: CAKPGQVNCNQPQHF
CDR3nt: TGTGCCAAACCGGGACAGGTAAATTGCAATCAGCCCCAGCATTTT

v_gene: TRBV24-1
d_gene: -
len: 13
abundance: -
j_gene: TRBJ1-2
CDR3aa: CATSDLQGSGYTF
CDR3nt: TGTGCCACCAGTGATTTGCAGGGCTCTGGCTACACCTTC

v_gene: TRBV7-9
d_gene: TRBD1
len: 15
abundance: -
j_gene: TRBJ1-1
CDR3aa: CASSLAGGTEGKAFF
CDR3nt: TGTGCCAGCAGCTTAGCTGGGGGGACAGAAGGCAAAGCTTTCTTT

v_gene: TRBV30
d_gene: -
len: 15
abundance: -
j_gene: TRBJ2-3
CDR3aa: CAWGVGGSRADTQYF
CDR3nt: TGTGCCTGGGGGGTTGGCGGGTCACGAGCAGATACGCAGTATTTT

v_gene: TRBV24-1
d_gene: TRBD2
len: 18
abundance: -
j_gene: TRBJ2-2
CDR3aa: CATSDLLGAGGSTGELFF
CDR3nt: TGTGCCACCAGTGATTTGCTGGGGGCGGGAGGGTCCACCGGGGAGCTGTTTTTT

v_gene: TRBV11-3
d_gene: -
len: 15
abundance: -
j_gene: TRBJ2-7
CDR3aa: CASSLRGSPEHEQYF
CDR3nt: TGTGCCAGCAGCTTAAGGGGATCCCCTGAGCACGAGCAGTACTTC

v_gene: TRBV11-1
d_gene: -
len: 13
abundance: few
j_gene: TRBJ1-1
CDR3aa: CASSKQRNTEAFF
CDR3nt: TGTGCCAGCAGCAAACAGAGAAACACTGAAGCTTTCTTT

v_gene: TRBV6-4
d_gene: -
len: 13
abundance: -
j_gene: TRBJ2-1
CDR3aa: CATYQEGYNEQFF
CDR3nt: TGTGCCACCTACCAGGAGGGCTACAATGAGCAGTTCTTC

v_gene: TRBV7-3
d_gene: -
len: 13
abundance: -
j_gene: TRBJ1-6
CDR3aa: CASSSTGGSPLHF
CDR3nt: TGTGCCAGCAGCTCTACCGGGGGTTCACCCCTCCACTTT

v_gene: TRBV29-1
d_gene: TRBD1
len: 13
abundance: -
j_gene: TRBJ1-2
CDR3aa: CSVALTGSYGYTF
CDR3nt: TGCAGCGTTGCCTTGACAGGGTCCTATGGCTACACCTTC

v_gene: TRBV20-1
d_gene: -
len: 14
abundance: once
j_gene: TRBJ1-2
CDR3aa: CSASFGGAGYGYTF
CDR3nt: TGCAGTGCTAGTTTCGGGGGCGCAGGCTATGGCTACACCTTC

v_gene: TRBV7-2
d_gene: -
len: 15
abundance: once
j_gene: TRBJ1-2
CDR3aa: CASSLYMRGEDGYTF
CDR3nt: TGTGCCAGCAGCTTATACATGCGAGGGGAGGATGGCTACACCTTC

v_gene: TRBV4-1
d_gene: TRBD1
len: 14
abundance: -
j_gene: TRBJ1-2
CDR3aa: CASSQEGGHYGYTF
CDR3nt: TGCGCCAGCAGCCAAGAAGGGGGCCACTATGGCTACACCTTC

v_gene: TRBV7-8
d_gene: TRBD2
len: 18
abundance: -
j_gene: TRBJ2-1
CDR3aa: CASSFRRPGASGVNEQFF
CDR3nt: TGTGCCAGCAGCTTTAGAAGGCCCGGGGCTAGCGGGGTCAATGAGCAGTTCTTC

v_gene: TRBV28
d_gene: -
len: 14
abundance: once
j_gene: TRBJ2-3
CDR3aa: CASSLKDTTDTQYF
CDR3nt: TGTGCCAGCAGTTTAAAGGACACAACAGATACGCAGTATTTT

v_gene: TRBV20-1
d_gene: -
len: 11
abundance: -
j_gene: TRBJ1-1
CDR3aa: CSASYGTEAFF
CDR3nt: TGCAGTGCCAGTTATGGGACTGAAGCTTTCTTT

v_gene: TRBV7-9
d_gene: -
len: 12
abundance: once
j_gene: TRBJ1-2
CDR3aa: CASSSDNYGYTF
CDR3nt: TGTGCCAGCAGCTCCGACAACTATGGCTACACCTTC

v_gene: TRBV28
d_gene: TRBD1
len: 16
abundance: few
j_gene: TRBJ1-3
CDR3aa: CASKAGGFSSGNTIYF
CDR3nt: TGTGCCAGCAAGGCAGGGGGCTTTAGTTCGGGAAACACCATATATTTT

v_gene: TRBV6-5
d_gene: -
len: 14
abundance: -
j_gene: TRBJ2-7
CDR3aa: CASSFRDTSYEQYF
CDR3nt: TGTGCCAGCAGTTTCCGGGACACCTCCTACGAGCAGTACTTC

v_gene: TRBV29-1
d_gene: TRBD1
len: 14
abundance: -
j_gene: TRBJ2-3
CDR3aa: CSVHLGQGTDTQYF
CDR3nt: TGCAGCGTTCATCTGGGACAGGGGACAGATACGCAGTATTTT

v_gene: TRBV24-1
d_gene: TRBD1
len: 14
abundance: -
j_gene: TRBJ1-1
CDR3aa: CATRGQGARSEAFF
CDR3nt: TGTGCCACCAGAGGACAGGGGGCCCGGTCTGAAGCTTTCTTT

v_gene: TRBV7-2
d_gene: TRBD1
len: 20
abundance: -
j_gene: TRBJ2-7
CDR3aa: CASSLAQPGQGFFAYYEQYF
CDR3nt: TGTGCCAGCAGCTTAGCGCAACCGGGACAGGGATTTTTTGCCTACTACGAGCAGTACTTC

v_gene: TRBV7-9
d_gene: TRBD2
len: 15
abundance: few
j_gene: TRBJ2-7
CDR3aa: CASSLGVAGVNEQYF
CDR3nt: TGTGCCAGCAGCCTAGGAGTAGCGGGAGTAAACGAGCAGTACTTC

v_gene: TRBV5-1
d_gene: -
len: 14
abundance: -
j_gene: TRBJ1-6
CDR3aa: CASSLGDQLRPLHF
CDR3nt: TGCGCCAGCAGCTTGGGTGACCAACTTCGACCCCTCCACTTT

v_gene: TRBV5-1
d_gene: TRBD1
len: 18
abundance: -
j_gene: TRBJ1-1
CDR3aa: CASSLSVTGGLVPTEAFF
CDR3nt: TGCGCCAGCAGCTTGAGTGTGACAGGGGGCCTGGTACCCACCGAAGCTTTCTTT

v_gene: TRBV18
d_gene: -
len: 14
abundance: -
j_gene: TRBJ2-1
CDR3aa: CASSPQGGLDEQFF
CDR3nt: TGTGCCAGCTCACCACAAGGAGGATTGGATGAGCAGTTCTTC

v_gene: TRBV3-1/TRBV3-2
d_gene: -
len: 16
abundance: -
j_gene: TRBJ2-5
CDR3aa: CASSQGSAGMGETQYF
CDR3nt: TGTGCCAGCAGCCAAGGGTCGGCCGGAATGGGAGAGACCCAGTACTTC

v_gene: TRBV7-9
d_gene: -
len: 13
abundance: -
j_gene: TRBJ2-3
CDR3aa: CASSLESQGMMDF
CDR3nt: TGTGCCAGCAGCTTAGAATCCCAGGGGATGATGGATTTT

v_gene: TRBV5-1
d_gene: TRBD1
len: 14
abundance: -
j_gene: TRBJ2-5
CDR3aa: CASSTGQVGETQYF
CDR3nt: TGCGCCAGCAGCACCGGACAGGTCGGCGAGACCCAGTACTTC

v_gene: TRBV7-9
d_gene: TRBD1
len: 14
abundance: -
j_gene: TRBJ2-2
CDR3aa: CASSLGTGDGELFF
CDR3nt: TGTGCCAGCAGCTTAGGGACAGGCGACGGGGAGCTGTTTTTT

v_gene: TRBV7-2
d_gene: -
len: 18
abundance: -
j_gene: TRBJ2-1
CDR3aa: CASSLVGGLARSYNEQFF
CDR3nt: TGTGCCAGCAGCTTAGTAGGAGGGCTAGCCCGCTCCTACAATGAGCAGTTCTTC

v_gene: TRBV28
d_gene: -
len: 13
abundance: -
j_gene: TRBJ1-2
CDR3aa: CASSWSVNYGYTF
CDR3nt: TGTGCCAGCAGCTGGAGTGTAAACTATGGCTACACCTTC

v_gene: TRBV29-1
d_gene: -
len: 13
abundance: -
j_gene: TRBJ1-2
CDR3aa: CSVPMVGNYGYTF
CDR3nt: TGCAGCGTCCCAATGGTGGGCAACTATGGCTACACCTTC

v_gene: TRBV12-3/TRBV12-4
d_gene: -
len: 13
abundance: -
j_gene: TRBJ2-7
CDR3aa: CASSPLRDGEQYF
CDR3nt: TGTGCCAGCAGCCCCCTTAGGGATGGCGAGCAGTACTTC

v_gene: TRBV3-1/TRBV3-2
d_gene: -
len: 15
abundance: -
j_gene: TRBJ2-1
CDR3aa: CASSQVRERNNEQFF
CDR3nt: TGTGCCAGCAGCCAAGTCAGGGAGCGTAACAATGAGCAGTTCTTC

v_gene: TRBV27
d_gene: TRBD2
len: 17
abundance: -
j_gene: TRBJ2-1
CDR3aa: CASSQGGRPFSYNEQFF
CDR3nt: TGTGCCAGCAGTCAAGGCGGGAGGCCCTTCTCCTACAATGAGCAGTTCTTC

v_gene: TRBV29-1
d_gene: -
len: 14
abundance: -
j_gene: TRBJ2-1
CDR3aa: CSVEDGWVNNEQFF
CDR3nt: TGCAGCGTTGAGGATGGATGGGTGAACAATGAGCAGTTCTTC

v_gene: TRBV6-5
d_gene: -
len: 14
abundance: -
j_gene: TRBJ1-2
CDR3aa: CASITRGSRNGYTF
CDR3nt: TGTGCCAGCATTACTAGAGGGTCGAGGAATGGCTACACCTTC

v_gene: TRBV6-5
d_gene: -
len: 11
abundance: -
j_gene: TRBJ1-2
CDR3aa: CASSYLGGYTF
CDR3nt: TGTGCCAGCAGTTATCTGGGCGGCTACACCTTC

v_gene: TRBV3-1/TRBV3-2
d_gene: -
len: 13
abundance: -
j_gene: TRBJ1-6
CDR3aa: CASSLGEDSPLHF
CDR3nt: TGTGCCAGCAGCCTGGGGGAAGATTCACCCCTCCACTTT

v_gene: TRBV27
d_gene: -
len: 15
abundance: -
j_gene: TRBJ2-7
CDR3aa: CASSIDGQNSYEQYF
CDR3nt: TGTGCCAGCAGCATCGACGGACAGAACTCCTACGAGCAGTACTTC

v_gene: TRBV6-5
d_gene: -
len: 12
abundance: -
j_gene: TRBJ1-5
CDR3aa: CASNNGNQPQHF
CDR3nt: TGTGCCAGCAATAACGGCAATCAGCCCCAGCATTTT